This entry lists 16 T cell receptor beta chains sequenced from one sample in a study of response to subunit inactivated influenza vaccine. MiXCR was run by TCRdb on the RT-PCR reads, yielding one entry per CDR3 protein. Of a few hundred thousand distinct CDR3 sequences listed, around 7.7% are singletons. This material consisted of PBMCs from blood, taken about 24 months after vaccination. The receptors were gathered from a man between 50 and 70 years old who received an inactivated influenza vaccine.

The chain couples TRBV9 to TRBJ1-2, with a weak D call TRBD1 (5 bases). CDR1 and CDR2 from the germline V gene are SGDLS and YYNGEE. CDR3 length: 13 residues. Trimming left V 7 bases short and J 3 bases short, with 13 bases between. The chain's CDR3 is CASGPIGDYGYTF. The CDR3 DNA sequence: TGTGCCAGCGGACCGATAGGGGACTATGGCTACACCTTC.

The chain has TRBV7-2 and TRBJ2-1; 11 bases match TRBD2. The CDR3 is 14 amino acids. Germline V gives CDR1 SGHTA, CDR2 FQGNSA. J lost 10 bases, V lost 5 bases, and 7 bases had no gene match. The CDR3 bases are TGTGCCAGCAGCGTTAGCGGGAGGGCCGGAGAGCAGTTCTTC. This encodes CASSVSGRAGEQFF.

The chain combines TRBV3-1 with TRBJ2-1; D is perhaps TRBD1 or TRBD2 (5 bases each). The V end was cut by 7 bases, the J end by 2 bases, with 15 bases between. Germline-derived CDR1 and CDR2 are LGHDT and YNNKEL (reference sequence). The CDR3 has 15 amino acids. As DNA, the CDR3 is TGTGCCAGCACCGGTACGGGGCGAACCTACAATGAGCAGTTCTTC. It yields the protein CASTGTGRTYNEQFF.

This clonotype was detected a few times. The chain couples TRBV5-1 to TRBJ2-5; TRBD1 agrees at 8 bases. This CDR3 has 15 amino acids. Unmatched junction bases numbered 6, after V lost 4 bases and J lost 1 base. Germline assignment: CDR1 SGHRS and CDR2 YFSETQ. The CDR3 region is CASSQFTGGQETQYF. CDR3 bases: TGCGCCAGCAGCCAATTTACAGGGGGCCAAGAGACCCAGTACTTC.

This chain joins TRBV3-1 and TRBJ2-3; TRBD2 matches at 7 bases. Trimming removed 0 bases from V and 0 bases from J; junction bases left unmatched: 12. Germline V gene sequence: CDR1 LGHDT, CDR2 YNNKEL (reference sequence). The CDR3 sequence is 19 residues long. The CDR3 is CASSQDVQRGFSSTDTQYF. The CDR3 nucleotides are TGTGCCAGCAGCCAAGATGTCCAGCGGGGTTTCTCTAGCACAGATACGCAGTATTTT.

The V call is TRBV20-1, the J call TRBJ2-4; 9 bases map to TRBD1. Germline trimming cut 0 bases from V and 0 bases from J; bases unmatched to any gene: 6. CDR3 length: 17 amino acids. CDR1 is DFQATT and CDR2 is SNEGSKA in the germline V gene (reference sequence). CDR3: CSAREDRGALAKNIQYF. In DNA, the CDR3 is TGCAGTGCTAGAGAGGACAGGGGCGCACTAGCCAAAAACATTCAGTACTTC.

This clonotype was counted many times. The V gene is TRBV7-6, the J gene TRBJ2-7, with 10 nucleotides matching TRBD2. Germline lookup yields CDR1 SGHVS and CDR2 FNYEAQ. The trim removed 5 bases at V and 7 bases at J, leaving 17 bases unmatched. This CDR3 contains 17 residues. CDR3 sequence reads: CASSVLTSGSLIVEQYF. In nucleotides, the CDR3 is TGTGCCAGCAGCGTCCTGACTAGCGGGTCCCTAATCGTAGAGCAGTACTTC.

This clonotype has at least ten counts. V is TRBV12-3 or TRBV12-4 and J is TRBJ1-2; D unclear. The ends were cut back, 1 base at V and 2 bases at J, with 5 bases in the middle. CDR3 size: 13 residues. This chain's CDR3 is CASSLDKNYGYTF. For the CDR3, the DNA is TGTGCCAGCAGTTTAGACAAAAACTATGGCTACACCTTC.

This clonotype was found a few times. The CDR3 DNA sequence: TGCGCCAGCAGCCTTCCGGGGCACGGGGGGTCTAACTATGGCTACACCTTC. It yields the protein CASSLPGHGGSNYGYTF. This sequence joins TRBV4-1 and TRBJ1-2, with D tentatively TRBD1 (5 bases). Germline V gene sequence: CDR1 MGHRA, CDR2 YSYEKL. This CDR3 has 17 amino acids. V gave up 4 bases and J gave up 0 bases, with 18 bases separating them.

This clonotype was seen repeatedly, ten times or more. As DNA, the CDR3 is TGTGCCAGCAGCGTACAGGGGATCTATGGCTACACCTTC. This translates into CASSVQGIYGYTF. This chain connects TRBV12-3 or TRBV12-4 to TRBJ1-2, with TRBD1 matching over 7 bases. CDR3 length: 13 amino acids. J gave up 4 bases and V 6 bases, and 5 bases lay outside the gene matches.

The chain couples TRBV7-8 to TRBJ2-7, with D perhaps being TRBD1 or TRBD2 (5 bases each). Trimming pared 0 bases from V and 2 bases from J, leaving 14 bases between. Germline CDR1 SGHVS, CDR2 FQNEAQ. There are 16 residues in the CDR3. The CDR3 sequence: CASSLALGAGTYEQYF. CDR3 nucleotide sequence: TGTGCCAGCAGCTTAGCGTTAGGGGCGGGCACCTACGAGCAGTACTTC.

This clonotype was seen only a few times. J is TRBJ1-2 and V is TRBV14; weak D call: TRBD1 (6 bases). Germline assignment: CDR1 SGHDN and CDR2 FVKESK. V shed 4 bases and J shed 4 bases, with 16 bases lying between them. This CDR3 comprises 15 residues. CDR3 region: CASSPTGGALYGYTF. The CDR3 nucleotides read TGTGCCAGCAGCCCCACGGGGGGGGCTCTCTATGGCTACACCTTC.

This chain joins TRBV5-1 and TRBJ2-6; no clear D gene. Trimming took 2 bases from V and 0 from J, leaving 3 bases between them. This CDR3 comprises 14 residues. CDR1 and CDR2 (germline): SGHRS, YFSETQ. The CDR3 loop reads CASSFVSGANVLTF. The CDR3 DNA is TGCGCCAGCAGCTTTGTCTCTGGGGCCAACGTCCTGACTTTC.

This clonotype was picked up many times. The chain is built from TRBV4-1 and TRBJ2-7; D uncertain. This CDR3 region has 16 residues. Trimming stripped 3 bases from V and 0 bases from J, with 15 bases between. Germline CDR1 MGHRA, CDR2 YSYEKL. This chain's CDR3 is CASSQLPGPNSYEQYF. DNA for the CDR3: TGCGCCAGCAGCCAGTTACCGGGTCCCAACTCCTACGAGCAGTACTTC.

This clonotype was counted a few times. The chain recombines TRBV28 with TRBJ1-1, with D possibly being TRBD1 (6 bases). V shed 2 bases and J shed 1 base, with 17 bases lying between them. Germline CDR1 reads MDHEN; CDR2 reads SYDVKM. The CDR3 is 17 residues long. CDR3 sequence reads: CASSLRYTGTANTEAFF. The CDR3 DNA sequence: TGTGCCAGCAGTTTACGGTACACAGGGACGGCGAACACTGAAGCTTTCTTT.

This rearrangement joins TRBV6-2 or TRBV6-3 to TRBJ1-1; D may be TRBD1 (5 bases). Deletions cut 0 bases from V and 4 bases from J, with 15 bases between. Germline values: CDR1 MNHEY, CDR2 SVGEGT. This CDR3 is built from 16 residues. CDR3 sequence reads: CASSYSGRARGTEAFF. DNA of the CDR3: TGTGCCAGCAGTTACTCGGGAAGGGCAAGGGGCACTGAAGCTTTCTTT.